This TCR beta chain was recovered during a study of Ad26.COV2.S vaccination and SARS-CoV-2 variants. Study at large: Donor had been placed in the Ad26.COV2.S arm of the COV1001 trial. Once, or twice with 56 days between doses, Ad26.COV2.S was given intramuscularly.

General observations from the study: Spike-specific TCR breadth was greater after Ad26.COV2.S than placebo.

V lost 6 bases to trimming and J lost 4 bases, with 12 bases between them. This CDR3 spans 13 amino acids. The germline gives CDR1 SGHAT, CDR2 FQNNGV. Treatment meaning: 19 received Ad26.COV2.S at low or high dose, single or two shots; 5 received placebo; per-sample allocation not given. Specimen acquisition occurred on day 63 following the initial vaccine or placebo injection. An Ad26 vector that expressed Wuhan-strain SARS-CoV-2 spike constituted the vaccine. Method: immunoSEQ multiplex PCR; TCRdb's copy keeps in-frame clones and lacks some. The sample consists of a few hundred thousand clones, roughly 84% of them appearing once. A remark on this clone: Antigen unknown.

The origin of this receptor is a person between 18 and 59 years old who received the Ad26.COV2.S COVID-19 vaccine or a placebo. The sample in question was peripheral blood, obtained in a trial of Ad26.COV2.S vaccine versus placebo. V and J are TRBV11-2 and TRBJ1-1; a possible D gene is TRBD1 (5 bases). The CDR3 sequence is CASRQGRITEAFF. In DNA form, the CDR3 reads TGTGCCAGCAGGCAGGGTAGGATCACTGAAGCTTTCTTT.